This TCR beta chain emerged from a study of cytomegalovirus exposure and HLA in healthy donors. This PCR relied on a set of 60 Vbeta primers and 13 Jbeta primers. Assay used: immunoSEQ multiplex PCR; TCRdb lists only in-frame clones, some missing. Here the sample spans under 200,000 clones, roughly 85% being singletons. This clone was observed many times. CDR3 length: 14 residues. Germline V gene sequence: CDR1 SNHLY, CDR2 FYNNEI. Germline trimming cut 6 bases from V and 7 bases from J; bases unmatched to any gene: 8. The sample consisted of PBMCs. This TCR derives from a woman aged 40 to 50 in good health and CMV-seronegative. The V call is TRBV2, the J call TRBJ1-5; 8 bases match TRBD1. In DNA, the CDR3 is TGTGCCAGCAGAGAGGACAGGGCAAAACAGCCCCAGCATTTT. Encoded protein: CASREDRAKQPQHF.